Detailed here is one TCR beta chain. What it binds is unknown. Losses at the gene ends were 5 bases for V and 2 bases for J; bases not matched to a gene: 7. This CDR3 spans 15 amino acids. The V gene's germline CDR1 is MNHEY and CDR2 SVGEGT. As part of library construction, unique molecular identifiers were attached to individual cDNA molecules. TCRdb itself ran the 5' RACE reads through MiXCR, one entry per CDR3 protein. Of roughly 20,000 distinct CDR3 sequences in the sample, 3.5% to 4.5% are singletons; the top ten hold roughly 1.5%. This entry is derived from a study of early T cells in non-severe SARS-CoV-2 infection. Study-wide context: Sequencing was performed on bulk RNA from unsorted whole blood, leaving chains unpaired.

Study observations and caveats: A preference for anti-spike CD8 responses marked VDJdb matching, which missed private and CD4 specificities.

The gene calls are TRBV6-2 or TRBV6-3 and TRBJ2-7; 9 positions match TRBD1. This receptor was taken from an adult who was a healthcare worker with PCR-confirmed SARS-CoV-2 infection or an uninfected control (not recorded which). Sample: whole blood. CDR3: CASSATGGRTYEQYF. DNA of the CDR3: TGTGCCAGCAGTGCCACAGGGGGCAGGACCTACGAGCAGTACTTC.